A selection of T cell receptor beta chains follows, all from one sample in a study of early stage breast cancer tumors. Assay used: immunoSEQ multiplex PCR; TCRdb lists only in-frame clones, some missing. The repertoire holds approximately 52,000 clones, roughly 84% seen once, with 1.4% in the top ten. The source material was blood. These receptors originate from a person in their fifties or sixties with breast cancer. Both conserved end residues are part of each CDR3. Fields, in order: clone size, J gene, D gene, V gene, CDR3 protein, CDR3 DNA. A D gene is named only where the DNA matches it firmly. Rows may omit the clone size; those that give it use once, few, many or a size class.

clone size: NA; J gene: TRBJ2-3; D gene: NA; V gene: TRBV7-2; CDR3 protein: CASRLGSPGADTQYF; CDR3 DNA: TGTGCCAGCAGATTAGGGTCCCCGGGGGCAGATACGCAGTATTTT
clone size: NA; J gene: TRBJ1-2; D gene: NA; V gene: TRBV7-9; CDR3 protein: CASSFSGEYGYTF; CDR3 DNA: TGTGCCAGCAGCTTTTCAGGGGAATATGGCTACACCTTC
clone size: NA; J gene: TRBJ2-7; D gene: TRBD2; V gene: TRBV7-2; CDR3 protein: CASSRPSGGDLLISYEQYF; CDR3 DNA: TGTGCCAGCAGCCGTCCAAGCGGGGGAGACCTATTAATCTCCTACGAGCAGTACTTC
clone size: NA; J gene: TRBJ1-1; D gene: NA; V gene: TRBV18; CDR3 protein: CASSQSGLGMFVNTEAFF; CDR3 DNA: TGTGCCAGCTCACAGTCAGGGCTGGGGATGTTTGTGAACACTGAAGCTTTCTTT
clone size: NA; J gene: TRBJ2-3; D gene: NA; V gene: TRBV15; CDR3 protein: CATSPLLTDTQYF; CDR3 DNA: TGTGCCACCAGCCCCCTCCTGACAGATACGCAGTATTTT
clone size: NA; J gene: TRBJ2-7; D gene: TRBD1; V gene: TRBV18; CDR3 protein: CASSPAGTGGEQYF; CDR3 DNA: TGTGCCAGCTCACCGGCCGGGACAGGGGGCGAGCAGTACTTC
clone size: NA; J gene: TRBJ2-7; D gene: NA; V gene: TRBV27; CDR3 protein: CASSSSDNRYYEQYF; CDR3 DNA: TGTGCCAGCAGTTCCTCGGACAACCGTTACTACGAGCAGTACTTC
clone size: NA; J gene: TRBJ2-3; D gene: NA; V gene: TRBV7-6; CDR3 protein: CASSTLTAPDTQYF; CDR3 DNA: TGTGCCAGCAGCACCCTGACAGCCCCGGATACGCAGTATTTT
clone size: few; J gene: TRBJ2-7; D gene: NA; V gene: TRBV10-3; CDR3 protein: CAISESSSEQYF; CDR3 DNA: TGTGCCATCAGTGAGTCGAGTAGCGAGCAGTACTTC
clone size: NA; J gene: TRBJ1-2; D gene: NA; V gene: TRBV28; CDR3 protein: CASSLHYGYTF; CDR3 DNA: TGTGCCTCCTCGCTTCACTATGGCTACACCTTC
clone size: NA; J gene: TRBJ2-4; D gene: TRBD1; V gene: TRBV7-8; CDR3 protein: CASSTGTGNIQYF; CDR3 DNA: TGTGCCAGCAGCACCGGGACAGGCAACATTCAGTACTTC
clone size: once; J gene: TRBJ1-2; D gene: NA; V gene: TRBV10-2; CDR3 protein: CASMGTTNYGYTF; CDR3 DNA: TGCGCCAGCATGGGCACAACTAACTATGGCTACACCTTC
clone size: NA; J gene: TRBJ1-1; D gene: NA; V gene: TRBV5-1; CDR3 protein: CASSRDTEAFF; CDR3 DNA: TGCGCCAGCAGCAGGGACACTGAAGCTTTCTTT
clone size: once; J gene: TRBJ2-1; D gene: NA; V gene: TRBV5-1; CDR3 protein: CASSLLGRSYNEQFF; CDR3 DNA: TGCGCCAGCAGCTTACTCGGGCGCTCCTACAATGAGCAGTTCTTC
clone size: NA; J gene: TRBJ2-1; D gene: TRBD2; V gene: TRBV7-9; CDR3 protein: CASSRGTSGYNEQFF; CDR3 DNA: TGTGCCAGCAGCCGCGGGACTAGCGGATACAATGAGCAGTTCTTC
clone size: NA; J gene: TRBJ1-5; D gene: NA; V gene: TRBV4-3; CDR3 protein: CASSPFPYRSSNQPQHF; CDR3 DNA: TGCGCCAGCAGCCCATTCCCCTATCGGAGTAGCAATCAGCCCCAGCATTTT
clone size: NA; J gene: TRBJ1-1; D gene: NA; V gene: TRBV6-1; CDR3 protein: CASSLGVGTEAFF; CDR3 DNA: TGTGCCAGCAGCCTTGGGGTAGGAACTGAAGCTTTCTTT
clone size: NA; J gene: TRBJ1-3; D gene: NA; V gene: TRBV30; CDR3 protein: CAWSPNKVVSGNTIYF; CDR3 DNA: TGTGCCTGGAGCCCTAATAAAGTTGTCTCTGGAAACACCATATATTTT
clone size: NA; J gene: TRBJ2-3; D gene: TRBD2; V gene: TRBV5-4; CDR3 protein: CASSPGTSGATDTQYF; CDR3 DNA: TGTGCCAGCAGCCCCGGGACTAGCGGGGCCACAGATACGCAGTATTTT
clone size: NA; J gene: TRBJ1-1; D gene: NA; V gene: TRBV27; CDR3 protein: CASVGMNTEAFF; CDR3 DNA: TGTGCCAGCGTGGGGATGAACACTGAAGCTTTCTTT
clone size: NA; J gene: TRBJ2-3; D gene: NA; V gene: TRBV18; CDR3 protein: CASSPFPAHSRGPDTQYF; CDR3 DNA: TGTGCCAGCTCACCATTCCCGGCCCACTCCCGCGGCCCAGATACGCAGTATTTT
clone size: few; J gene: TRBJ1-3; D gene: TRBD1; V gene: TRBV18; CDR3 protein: CASSPTGARGNTIYF; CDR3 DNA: TGTGCCAGCTCACCCACAGGGGCCCGTGGAAACACCATATATTTT
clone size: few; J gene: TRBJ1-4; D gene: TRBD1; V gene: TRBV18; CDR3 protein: CASSYGTGDGEKLFF; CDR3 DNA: TGTGCCAGCTCGTATGGGACAGGGGATGGAGAAAAACTGTTTTTT
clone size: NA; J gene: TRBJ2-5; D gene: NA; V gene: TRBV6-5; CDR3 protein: CASTKGEGTQYF; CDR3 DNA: TGTGCCAGCACCAAAGGCGAGGGGACCCAGTACTTC
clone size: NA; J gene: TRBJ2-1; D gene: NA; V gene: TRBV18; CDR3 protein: CASSPTQSSYNEQFF; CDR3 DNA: TGTGCCAGCTCACCGACTCAGAGCTCCTACAATGAGCAGTTCTTC
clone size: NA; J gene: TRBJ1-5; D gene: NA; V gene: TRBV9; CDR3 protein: CASSVSGGRNQPQHF; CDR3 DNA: TGTGCCAGCAGCGTAAGCGGAGGACGCAATCAGCCCCAGCATTTT
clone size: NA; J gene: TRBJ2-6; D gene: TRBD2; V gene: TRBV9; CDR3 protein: CASSAGLGARSGANVLTF; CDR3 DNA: TGTGCCAGCAGCGCCGGACTAGGGGCCCGCTCTGGGGCCAACGTCCTGACTTTC
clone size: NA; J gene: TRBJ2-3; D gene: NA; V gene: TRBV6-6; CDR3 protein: CASSRTGDTQYF; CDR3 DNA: TGTGCCAGCAGTCGGACGGGCGATACGCAGTATTTT
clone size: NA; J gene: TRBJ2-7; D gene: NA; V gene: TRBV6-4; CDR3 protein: CASRGREQYF; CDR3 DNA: TGTGCCAGCAGGGGAAGGGAGCAGTACTTC
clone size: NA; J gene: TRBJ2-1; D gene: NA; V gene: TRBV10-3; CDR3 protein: CAISVRETSSYNEQFF; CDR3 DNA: TGTGCCATCAGTGTGAGAGAAACAAGCTCCTACAATGAGCAGTTCTTC
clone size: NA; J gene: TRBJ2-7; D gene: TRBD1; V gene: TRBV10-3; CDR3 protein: CAISDRDRGPYEQYF; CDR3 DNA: TGTGCCATCAGTGACCGGGACAGGGGGCCCTACGAGCAGTACTTC
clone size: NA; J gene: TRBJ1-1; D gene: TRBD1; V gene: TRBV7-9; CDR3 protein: CASRWDSNTEAFF; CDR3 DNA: TGTGCCAGCAGGTGGGACAGTAACACTGAAGCTTTCTTT
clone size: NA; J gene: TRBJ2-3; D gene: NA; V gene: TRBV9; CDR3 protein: CASSVDQDPRIDTQYF; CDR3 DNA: TGTGCCAGCAGCGTAGACCAGGACCCGAGAATAGATACGCAGTATTTT
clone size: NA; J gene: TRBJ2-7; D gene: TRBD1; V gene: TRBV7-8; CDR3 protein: CASSLRDRVSAYEQYF; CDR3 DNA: TGTGCCAGCAGCTTACGGGACAGGGTCTCAGCCTACGAGCAGTACTTC
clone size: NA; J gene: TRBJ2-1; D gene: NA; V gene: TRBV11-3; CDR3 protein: CASSFGVANEQFF; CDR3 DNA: TGTGCCAGCAGCTTCGGGGTAGCCAATGAGCAGTTCTTC
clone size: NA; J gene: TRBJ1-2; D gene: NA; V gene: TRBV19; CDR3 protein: CATKRSGNYGYTF; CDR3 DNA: TGTGCCACCAAACGGTCAGGGAACTATGGCTACACCTTC
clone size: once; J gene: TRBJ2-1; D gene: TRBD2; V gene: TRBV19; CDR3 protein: CASSVRVPGLPYNEQFF; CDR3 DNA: TGTGCCAGTAGTGTCCGGGTACCGGGACTACCCTACAATGAGCAGTTCTTC
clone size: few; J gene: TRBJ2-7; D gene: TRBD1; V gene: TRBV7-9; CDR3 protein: CASSRTGAEQYF; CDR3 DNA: TGTGCCAGCAGCCGGACAGGGGCCGAGCAGTACTTC
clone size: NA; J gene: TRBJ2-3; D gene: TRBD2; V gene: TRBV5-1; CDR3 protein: CASSLASGEDTQYF; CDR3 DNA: TGCGCCAGCAGCTTGGCTAGCGGGGAAGATACGCAGTATTTT
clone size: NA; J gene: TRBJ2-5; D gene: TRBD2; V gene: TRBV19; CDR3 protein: CASKIGLAAETQYF; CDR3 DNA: TGTGCCAGTAAGATAGGACTAGCGGCGGAGACCCAGTACTTC
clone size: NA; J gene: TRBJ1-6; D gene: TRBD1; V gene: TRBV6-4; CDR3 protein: CASSETGGSPLHF; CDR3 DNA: TGTGCCAGCAGTGAGACAGGGGGTTCACCCCTCCACTTT
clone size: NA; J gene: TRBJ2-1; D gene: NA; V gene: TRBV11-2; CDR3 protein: CASSLEVVEEQFF; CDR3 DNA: TGTGCCAGCAGCTTAGAAGTGGTGGAGGAGCAGTTCTTC
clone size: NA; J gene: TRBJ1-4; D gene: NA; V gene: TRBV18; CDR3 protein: CASSLPFNEKLFF; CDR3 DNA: TGTGCCAGCTCACTCCCCTTTAATGAAAAACTGTTTTTT
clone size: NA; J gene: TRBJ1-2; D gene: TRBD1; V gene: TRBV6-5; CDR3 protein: CASGGQGADGYTF; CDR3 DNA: TGTGCCAGCGGGGGACAGGGGGCTGATGGCTACACCTTC
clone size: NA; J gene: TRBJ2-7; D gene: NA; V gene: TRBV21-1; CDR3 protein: CASTGGNTYEQYF; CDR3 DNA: TGTGCCAGCACGGGGGGAAATACCTACGAGCAGTACTTC